Following are 13 T cell receptor beta chains from one sample sequenced in a study of cytomegalovirus exposure and HLA in healthy donors. In the PCR, 60 Vbeta and 13 Jbeta primers were used. Produced via immunoSEQ multiplex PCR; TCRdb's table is partial and in-frame only. This sample carries 83,000 or so clones, roughly 79% of them seen once, and the ten largest clones take approximately 6%. The sequencing input was PBMCs. The source of these receptors is a female donor in good health and CMV-seronegative.

The V and J genes are TRBV21-1 and TRBJ1-2; TRBD1 is the table's D call and was not checked against the DNA. TRBV21-1 is described as a pseudogene. There are 12 residues in the CDR3. CDR3 nucleotide sequence: TGTGCCAGCAGCAACAACAGGGACGGCTACACCTTC. It translates to CASSNNRDGYTF.

V usage is TRBV7-9 and J usage is TRBJ2-5, with a tentative D call TRBD1 (6 bases). This CDR3 spans 16 amino acids. Germline values: CDR1 SEHNR, CDR2 FQNEAQ (reference sequence). The V and J ends lost 3 bases and 7 bases respectively, with 21 bases between them. The CDR3 protein is CASSFVAGAARGTQYF. The CDR3 bases are TGTGCCAGCAGCTTTGTAGCAGGGGCCGCCCGCGGGACCCAGTACTTC.

This clone was seen only a few times. The rearrangement links TRBV2 to TRBJ1-4, with 7 bases identical to TRBD1. Per germline, CDR1 SNHLY and CDR2 FYNNEI. The CDR3 runs to 14 residues. After removal of 6 bases from V and 5 bases from J, the junction contained 6 bases not matched to a gene. CDR3 sequence reads: CASRETGTNEKLFF. The CDR3, as DNA: TGTGCCAGCAGGGAGACAGGGACGAATGAAAAACTGTTTTTT.

The chain carries TRBV5-6 and TRBJ2-3, with 7 bases aligning to TRBD2. The germline gives CDR1 SGHDT, CDR2 YYEEEE. The CDR3 extends over 15 amino acids. With V trimmed by 2 bases and J by 4 bases, 7 bases remained unmatched. The CDR3 region is CASSFGTSVADTQYF. The DNA of the CDR3 is TGTGCCAGCAGCTTTGGAACTAGCGTGGCAGATACGCAGTATTTT.

The rearrangement joins TRBV2 to TRBJ2-5; D is possibly TRBD2 (6 bases). From germline, CDR1 is SNHLY and CDR2 FYNNEI. The CDR3 has 15 amino acids. The V end lost 6 bases, the J end lost 0 bases, and 14 bases lay between the germline ends. The DNA for the CDR3 is TGTGCCAGCAGCCGAAAAGGGGACTACCAAGAGACCCAGTACTTC. Its protein product is CASSRKGDYQETQYF.

V is TRBV28 and J is TRBJ2-7; 9 nucleotides match TRBD1. Germline CDR1 and CDR2: MDHEN and SYDVKM. Trimming at V came to 4 bases and at J to 5 bases, leaving 3 bases not matched to a gene. This CDR3 spans 13 amino acids. The CDR3 protein is CASSSWDRDEQYF. As DNA, the CDR3 is TGTGCCAGCAGTTCGTGGGACAGGGACGAGCAGTACTTC.

The chain combines TRBV6-5 with TRBJ1-1; D uncertain. This CDR3 has 13 amino acids. CDR1 MNHEY and CDR2 SVGAGI come from the germline V gene. V lost 4 bases and J 1 base, leaving 7 bases between the germline ends. The CDR3 here is CASSFQANTEAFF. CDR3 nucleotide sequence: TGTGCCAGCAGTTTCCAAGCGAACACTGAAGCTTTCTTT.

This clone has only one observation. J is TRBJ2-5 and V is TRBV28, with D perhaps matching TRBD1 (6 bases). Germline CDR1 reads MDHEN; CDR2 reads SYDVKM. Trimming cost V 5 bases and J 1 base, with 11 bases left between them. This CDR3 region has 14 residues. This CDR3 reads CASSDTGTQETQYF. DNA for the CDR3: TGTGCCAGCAGTGACACAGGGACCCAAGAGACCCAGTACTTC.

The J gene is TRBJ2-1, the V gene TRBV28, with D tentatively TRBD2 (5 bases). This CDR3 contains 13 residues. V was clipped by 5 bases and J by 9 bases, with 14 bases between them. Germline assignment: CDR1 MDHEN and CDR2 SYDVKM. CDR3 amino acids: CASSTTTLGEQFF. In DNA, the CDR3 is TGTGCCAGCAGTACGACTACTTTAGGTGAGCAGTTCTTC.

A few counts support this clone. The chain couples TRBV29-1 to TRBJ1-2, with 8 nucleotides matching TRBD1. This CDR3 is 12 amino acids long. Germline values: CDR1 SQVTM, CDR2 ANQGSEA. The CDR3 reads CGAGQGGYGYTF. The DNA for the CDR3 is TGCGGAGCAGGACAGGGAGGCTATGGCTACACCTTC.

The chain carries TRBV7-9 and TRBJ1-1, with D possibly being TRBD1 (5 bases). V was pared by 0 bases and J by 0 bases, with 17 bases between. The CDR3 sequence is 18 residues long. Germline V CDR1 and CDR2: SEHNR, FQNEAQ (reference sequence). The CDR3 loop is CASSLAPGQGGMNTEAFF. CDR3 in DNA: TGTGCCAGCAGCTTAGCGCCGGGGCAGGGAGGAATGAACACTGAAGCTTTCTTT.

The V and J genes are TRBV7-8 and TRBJ2-5; D is perhaps TRBD2 (6 bases). This CDR3 region has 14 residues. The germline V gene has CDR1 SGHVS and CDR2 FQNEAQ. Trimming cost V 1 base and J 0 bases, with 6 bases left between them. The CDR3 spells CASSLGDYQETQYF. DNA for the CDR3: TGTGCCAGCAGCTTAGGGGACTACCAAGAGACCCAGTACTTC.

The rearrangement joins TRBV4-3 to TRBJ2-5, with D uncertain. The CDR3 totals 11 residues. Trimming took off 7 bases at V and 2 bases at J, with 5 bases between the two ends. Germline loops: CDR1 LGHNA, CDR2 YSLEER. As DNA, the CDR3 is TGCGCCAGCACCTATCAAGAGACCCAGTACTTC. Translating it yields CASTYQETQYF.